This T cell receptor beta chain was sequenced during a study of T cell repertoires in cytomegalovirus infection. Study-level information: CMV epitopes that were recently identified and HLA-C-restricted were used alongside well-studied HLA-B-restricted ones. Indications came from public TCR beta signatures; they pointed to CMV infection and to a matching HLA type.

CDR1 and CDR2 (germline): MNHEY, SMNVEV (reference sequence). V was pared by 3 bases and J by 2 bases, with 19 bases between. This CDR3 has 17 amino acids. This clonotype occurred a few times. The antigen is unknown. One entry per CDR3 protein, called by TCRdb with MiXCR from the reads. This table holds hundreds of thousands of distinct CDR3 sequences, 33% found once. The starting material was cultured PBMCs, obtained from culture after CMV antigen stimulation. The genes are TRBV27 and TRBJ2-5; TRBD2 is a possible D gene (6 bases). This TCR came from a human donor in good health (CMV status not recorded). Some clones in this sample may be carry-over from other donors' samples. CDR3 loop: CASSLPPGVITQETQYF. CDR3 nucleotide sequence: TGTGCCAGCAGTTTGCCTCCGGGGGTAATCACTCAAGAGACCCAGTACTTC.